Listed here are 26 T cell receptor beta chains from one sample, sequenced in a study of blood T cell repertoires in COVID-19. Here immunoSEQ multiplex PCR was the method, and the copy in TCRdb shows in-frame clones only, minus some. The table shows 400,000 to 500,000 clones, with about nine tenths occurring only once. Material: peripheral blood. The receptors stem from a woman aged 25 to 39 with active or convalescent COVID-19.

This chain joins TRBV6-5 and TRBJ1-1; 8 nucleotides line up with TRBD1. The CDR3 consists of 14 residues. Germline lookup yields CDR1 MNHEY and CDR2 SVGAGI. Trimming took 6 bases from V and 5 from J; bases not matched to a gene: 8. The CDR3 loop reads CASRSVYRGTEAFF. The CDR3 DNA reads as TGTGCCAGCAGGAGCGTATACAGGGGGACTGAAGCTTTCTTT.

This chain uses TRBV6-1 with TRBJ2-3; no clear D gene. This CDR3 spans 14 amino acids. Looked up from germline, CDR1 is MNHNS and CDR2 is SASEGT. V shed 2 bases and J shed 8 bases, with 14 bases lying between them. In nucleotides, the CDR3 is TGTGCCAGCAGTGAACGCAAACTTCGAGCTACGCAGTATTTT. Translation gives CASSERKLRATQYF.

The chain uses TRBV6-2 or TRBV6-3 and TRBJ2-3; D remains ambiguous. V dropped 0 bases and J dropped 3 bases, with 13 bases sitting between them. The CDR3 length is 16 residues. Germline V CDR1 and CDR2: MNHEY, SVGEGT. In DNA, the CDR3 is TGTGCCAGCAGTTACTCGGTCTGGGCGAGTACAGATACGCAGTATTTT. Its translation is CASSYSVWASTDTQYF.

This clone occurred a few times. This CDR3 is CASGRTGGTEAFF. In nucleotides, the CDR3 is TGTGCCAGCGGGAGGACAGGGGGCACTGAAGCTTTCTTT. This chain links TRBV5-4 with TRBJ1-1, with 10 bases matching TRBD1. Germline V CDR1 and CDR2: SGHNT, YYREEE (reference sequence). This CDR3 region has 13 residues. The junction had 4 bases not matched to a gene; V was cut back by 7 bases and J by 4 bases.

This clone was observed a few times. The J gene is TRBJ2-1, the V gene TRBV29-1; unclear D gene. Germline CDR1 SQVTM, CDR2 ANQGSEA. V gave up 6 bases and J gave up 7 bases, with 10 bases separating them. The CDR3 contains 11 residues. The CDR3 is CSVEQKNEQFF. CDR3 in DNA: TGCAGCGTAGAACAGAAAAATGAGCAGTTCTTC.

The chain couples TRBV30 to TRBJ2-1; 8 bases align to TRBD2. V lost 4 bases to trimming and J lost 2 bases; unmatched junction nucleotides: 10. The germline CDR1 and CDR2 sequences are GTSNPN and SVGIG (reference sequence). This CDR3 contains 16 residues. Here the CDR3 DNA reads TGTGCCTGGAACGCCTTAGCGGGAACAGCCTACAATGAGCAGTTCTTC. This gives the protein CAWNALAGTAYNEQFF.

The chain employs TRBV15 and TRBJ1-5; weak D call: TRBD1 (5 bases). This CDR3 contains 16 residues. Germline loops: CDR1 LNHNV, CDR2 YYDKDF (reference sequence). V lost 7 bases and J lost 5, with 21 bases in between. The CDR3 reads CATTDPGQGGDQPQHF. CDR3 coding DNA: TGTGCCACCACCGATCCAGGGCAGGGCGGCGATCAGCCCCAGCATTTT.

The genes are TRBV19 and TRBJ2-3; D is possibly TRBD2 (5 bases). CDR1 and CDR2 (germline): LNHDA, SQIVND (reference sequence). The CDR3 has 14 amino acids. V gave up 2 bases and J gave up 2 bases, with 8 bases separating them. CDR3 loop: CASSISGFTDTQYF. CDR3 coding DNA: TGTGCCAGTAGTATATCGGGGTTCACAGATACGCAGTATTTT.

This rearrangement joins TRBV29-1 to TRBJ1-1; D unresolved. V shed 0 bases and J shed 0 bases, with 14 bases lying between them. Germline loops: CDR1 SQVTM, CDR2 ANQGSEA. CDR3 length: 16 residues. In DNA, the CDR3 is TGCAGCGTTGAAGATCAGGAGGCCGGATTGAACACTGAAGCTTTCTTT. The encoded protein is CSVEDQEAGLNTEAFF.

The chain is built from TRBV4-1 and TRBJ2-2; 7 bases match TRBD1. This CDR3 has 16 residues. Looked up from germline, CDR1 is MGHRA and CDR2 is YSYEKL. The J segment lost 7 bases and the V segment lost 4 bases, leaving 12 bases of the junction unmatched. The CDR3 region is CASSLQQGMLNGELFF. The DNA for the CDR3 is TGCGCCAGCAGCCTCCAACAGGGGATGCTCAACGGGGAGCTGTTTTTT.

The V and J genes are TRBV9 and TRBJ2-2, with 9 bases fitting TRBD2. Germline V gives CDR1 SGDLS, CDR2 YYNGEE. The J segment lost 6 bases and the V segment lost 5 bases, leaving 2 bases of the junction unmatched. The CDR3 covers 13 residues. CDR3 protein: CASRPSGAGELFF. The CDR3 DNA is TGTGCCAGCAGACCTAGCGGGGCCGGGGAGCTGTTTTTT.

Written as DNA, the CDR3 is TGTGCCAGCAGGTTGGGATTACAGGGAAGCGCTTTCTTT. Protein: CASRLGLQGSAFF. The rearrangement joins TRBV7-2 to TRBJ1-1, with a tentative D call TRBD1 (6 bases). V was trimmed by 6 bases and J by 11 bases, leaving 19 bases between them. Germline CDR1 reads SGHTA; CDR2 reads FQGNSA. The CDR3 loop spans 13 amino acids.

This clone occurred once. The rearrangement uses TRBV5-6 and TRBJ2-7; 8 nucleotides align to TRBD1. The trim removed 2 bases at V and 3 bases at J, leaving 7 bases unmatched. This CDR3 has 15 residues. CDR1 and CDR2 from the germline V gene are SGHDT and YYEEEE. CDR3 protein: CASSLGQGRGYEQYF. The CDR3 coding sequence is TGTGCCAGCAGCTTAGGACAGGGTAGGGGCTACGAGCAGTACTTC.

V gene TRBV10-3 combines with J gene TRBJ1-6; D possibly corresponds to TRBD1 (5 bases). The V gene lost 0 bases and the J gene lost 12 bases, with 6 bases spanning the gap. The germline CDR1 and CDR2 sequences are ENHRY and SYGVKD. CDR3 length: 12 residues. Written as DNA, the CDR3 is TGTGCCATCAGTGAGTCCCAGGGACCCCTCCACTTT. This codes for CAISESQGPLHF.

The chain employs TRBV27 and TRBJ2-1; 8 bases are a match to TRBD2. This CDR3 has 12 amino acids. CDR1 MNHEY and CDR2 SMNVEV come from the germline V gene (reference sequence). Trimming cost V 2 bases and J 10 bases; bases outside gene matches: 1. The CDR3 bases are TGTGCCAGCAGTTTAGCGGGAGGCGAGCAGTTCTTC. Amino acid sequence: CASSLAGGEQFF.

The genes are TRBV6-5 and TRBJ2-1, with D tentatively TRBD1 (6 bases). Trimming stripped 2 bases from V and 6 bases from J, with 11 bases between. The CDR3 is 14 residues long. Germline loops: CDR1 MNHEY, CDR2 SVGAGI. The CDR3 loop reads CASSYGTNVNEQFF. CDR3 sequence (DNA): TGTGCCAGCAGTTACGGGACAAACGTCAATGAGCAGTTCTTC.

The J gene is TRBJ1-1, the V gene TRBV12-3 or TRBV12-4, with a weak D call TRBD1 (6 bases). CDR3 length equals 12 residues. The germline V and J ends were trimmed by 7 bases and 5 bases, with 11 bases remaining between them. CDR3 in DNA: TGTGCCAGCACCGTAGGGGGAACTGAAGCTTTCTTT. It specifies CASTVGGTEAFF.

This rearrangement joins TRBV7-9 to TRBJ2-3; TRBD2 might be the D (5 bases). The V gene's germline CDR1 is SEHNR and CDR2 FQNEAQ (reference sequence). V dropped 5 bases and J dropped 5 bases, with 17 bases sitting between them. The CDR3 sequence is 15 residues long. The CDR3 DNA reads as TGTGCCAGCAGCAGCCGCGGTCCGGGAAAAGATACGCAGTATTTT. Its protein is CASSSRGPGKDTQYF.

V gene TRBV7-9 combines with J gene TRBJ1-4, with TRBD1 identical over 9 bases. The V segment lost 0 bases and the J segment 8 bases; nucleotides outside the gene matches: 16. The CDR3 totals 19 residues. Germline V gives CDR1 SEHNR, CDR2 FQNEAQ (reference sequence). The CDR3 loop reads CASSLANSGTGRVGEKLFF. DNA of the CDR3: TGTGCCAGCAGCTTAGCGAATTCCGGGACAGGGCGAGTTGGGGAAAAACTGTTTTTT.

The chain couples TRBV4-1 to TRBJ2-7; D possibly corresponds to TRBD1 (6 bases). This CDR3 comprises 16 residues. CDR1 is MGHRA and CDR2 is YSYEKL in the germline V gene. The V and J ends lost 0 bases and 0 bases respectively, with 12 bases between them. The CDR3 nucleotides read TGCGCCAGCAGCCAAGATGGGGGCAGGAGCTCCTACGAGCAGTACTTC. Translating it yields CASSQDGGRSSYEQYF.

This clone was detected only a few times. This chain uses TRBV10-3 with TRBJ1-2; D is undetermined. This CDR3 contains 14 residues. Trimming took 4 bases from V and 4 from J, leaving 13 bases between them. Germline assignment: CDR1 ENHRY and CDR2 SYGVKD. CDR3 nucleotides: TGTGCCATCAGTGGAGACACATTCCTCTATGGCTACACCTTC. Protein: CAISGDTFLYGYTF.

The V gene is TRBV5-4, the J gene TRBJ1-1, with TRBD1 identical over 9 bases. The CDR3 length is 14 residues. Germline CDR1 SGHNT, CDR2 YYREEE (reference sequence). With 3 bases clipped from V and 4 bases from J, the junction kept 4 bases outside the gene matches. The CDR3 spells CASSSTGGSTEAFF. The CDR3 nucleotides read TGTGCCAGCAGCTCGACAGGGGGTTCCACTGAAGCTTTCTTT.

The rearrangement links TRBV28 to TRBJ2-1; 11 nucleotides match TRBD2. This CDR3 spans 15 amino acids. V dropped 3 bases and J dropped 2; count of bases not matched to a gene: 0. CDR1 is MDHEN, CDR2 SYDVKM, per germline. This chain's CDR3 is CASSFSGRAYNEQFF. As DNA, the CDR3 is TGTGCCAGCAGTTTTAGCGGGAGGGCCTACAATGAGCAGTTCTTC. The full variable domain, in which reference TRBV28 and TRBJ2-1 provide the parts outside the CDR3, is DVKVTQSSRYLVKRTGEKVFLECVQDMDHENMFWYRQDPGLGLRLIYFSYDVKMKEKGDIPEGYSVSREKKERFSLILESASTNQTSMYLCASSFSGRAYNEQFFGPGTRLTVL.

The chain is built from TRBV2 and TRBJ1-1; 7 bases are shared with TRBD1. V gave up 3 bases and J gave up 7 bases; unmatched junction bases: 5. The CDR3 runs 13 residues. Germline CDR1 and CDR2: SNHLY and FYNNEI. CDR3 DNA sequence: TGTGCCAGCAGTGATTTTACAGGGGTTGAAGCTTTCTTT. This codes for CASSDFTGVEAFF.

The rearrangement links TRBV19 to TRBJ2-7; TRBD1 matches at 9 bases. The CDR3 covers 17 residues. Germline CDR1 LNHDA, CDR2 SQIVND (reference sequence). The junction had 8 bases not matched to a gene; V was cut back by 0 bases and J by 2 bases. The CDR3 region has the DNA TGTGCCAGTAGTATAGATCCACAGGGGGCTTCTGCCTACGAGCAGTACTTC. Translation: CASSIDPQGASAYEQYF.

This clone showed up just a few times. The chain links TRBV5-8 to TRBJ2-5; D is unclear. The CDR3 is made up of 11 amino acids. CDR1 and CDR2 (germline): SGHTS, YDEGEE. V was shortened by 1 base and J by 5 bases, with 3 bases between the two germline ends. The CDR3 spells CASSLRETQYF. CDR3 DNA: TGTGCCAGCAGCTTGCGGGAGACCCAGTACTTC.